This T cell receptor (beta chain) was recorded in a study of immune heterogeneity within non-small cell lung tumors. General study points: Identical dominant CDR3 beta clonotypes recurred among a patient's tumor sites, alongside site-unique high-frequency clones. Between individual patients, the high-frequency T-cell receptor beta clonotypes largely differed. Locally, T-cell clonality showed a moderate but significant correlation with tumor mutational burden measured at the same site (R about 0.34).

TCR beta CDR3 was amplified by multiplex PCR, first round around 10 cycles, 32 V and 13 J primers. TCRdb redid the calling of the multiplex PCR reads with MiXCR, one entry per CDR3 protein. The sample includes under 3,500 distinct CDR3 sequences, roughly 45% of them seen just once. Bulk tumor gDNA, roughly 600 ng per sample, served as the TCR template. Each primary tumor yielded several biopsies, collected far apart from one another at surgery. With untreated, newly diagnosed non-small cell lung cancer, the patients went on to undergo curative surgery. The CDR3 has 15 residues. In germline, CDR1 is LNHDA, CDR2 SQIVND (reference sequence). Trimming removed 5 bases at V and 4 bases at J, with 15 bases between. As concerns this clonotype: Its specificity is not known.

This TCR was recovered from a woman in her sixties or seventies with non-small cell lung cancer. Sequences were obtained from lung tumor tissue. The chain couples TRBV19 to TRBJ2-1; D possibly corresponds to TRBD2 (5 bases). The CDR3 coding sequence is TGTGCCAGTAGTGACCAAGGGAGTTGGTACAATGAGCAGTTCTTC. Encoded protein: CASSDQGSWYNEQFF.